This record looks at one TCR beta chain sequence and its context. Its specificity is not known. These data come from a study of cytomegalovirus exposure and HLA in healthy donors. Study-level background: Among the 300 to 500 donors who were genotyped, roughly 76% fell in the genetic ancestry cluster that is associated with self-reported Caucasian donors.

With 5 bases removed from V and 3 bases from J, the gap between germline ends came to 15 bases. CDR1 MDHEN and CDR2 SYDVKM come from the germline V gene. CDR3 length: 15 amino acids. Study-wide results and caveats: There were several of the most significant clusters that appeared linked to common viral pathogens in a later analysis.

Use of 60 Vbeta and 13 Jbeta primers characterized the PCR. Measured with immunoSEQ multiplex PCR; TCRdb has only the in-frame clones, and not every one. Found here are more than 70,000 clones; the top ten clones hold 1.4% to 1.5%. The source is a woman aged 55-69 years in good health and CMV-seronegative. The sequenced material came from PBMCs. This chain uses TRBV28 with TRBJ2-3, with D unresolved. The CDR3: CASSPTRGGTDTQYF. CDR3 sequence (DNA): TGTGCCAGCAGTCCAACCCGCGGTGGGACAGATACGCAGTATTTT.